This TCR beta chain was captured in a study of OX40 agonist ivuxolimab in advanced cancers. Here immunoSEQ multiplex PCR was the method, and the copy in TCRdb shows in-frame clones only, minus some. The sample records some 80,000 clones, roughly nine tenths being singletons. Per the germline V gene, CDR1 is SEHNR and CDR2 is FQNEAQ (reference sequence). The CDR3 runs to 16 residues. Trimming cost V 5 bases and J 3 bases; bases outside gene matches: 10. This specimen consisted of CD4+ or CD8+ T cells sorted from blood, obtained in a trial of the OX40 agonist ivuxolimab. This TCR derives from an adult with an advanced solid tumor such as melanoma, head and neck, liver or kidney cancer. The rearrangement links TRBV7-9 to TRBJ2-5; 9 nucleotides match TRBD2. CDR3 residues: CASSRRGSGREETQYF. The CDR3, as DNA: TGTGCCAGCAGCCGCCGGGGTAGCGGGAGAGAAGAGACCCAGTACTTC.